A selection of T cell receptor beta chains follows, all from one sample in a study of T cell responses to AZD1222 COVID-19 vaccine. Here immunoSEQ multiplex PCR was the method, and the copy in TCRdb shows in-frame clones only, minus some. Of 180,000 or so clones listed, 92% are singletons. The source was peripheral blood, collected 28 days after the second AZD1222 dose. Source of these receptors: an adult who received the AZD1222 COVID-19 vaccine. Each CDR3 is given with its conserved first and last residue. The D gene is left open where the match is weak. Clone sizes are given selectively: once, few, many, or a class where the clone is expanded.

clone_size	v_call	j_call	d_call	cdr3_aa	cdr3_nt
.	TRBV4-1	TRBJ1-5	TRBD1	CASSQDRTGVNQPQHF	TGCGCCAGCAGCCAAGATAGGACAGGAGTAAATCAGCCCCAGCATTTT
once	TRBV18	TRBJ2-2	.	CASSPSRSGTGELFF	TGTGCCAGCTCACCATCGAGGTCAGGGACCGGGGAGCTGTTTTTT
.	TRBV3-1/TRBV3-2	TRBJ2-1	.	CASSQDRYNEQFF	TGTGCCAGCAGCCAAGATAGGTACAATGAGCAGTTCTTC
.	TRBV19	TRBJ2-7	.	CASSIGGGEQYF	TGTGCCAGTAGTATTGGGGGAGGAGAGCAGTACTTC
.	TRBV27	TRBJ2-5	.	CASSLSKGDIEETQYF	TGTGCCAGCAGTTTATCGAAAGGGGACATAGAAGAGACCCAGTACTTC
.	TRBV5-1	TRBJ2-7	TRBD1	CASSFGDRGYEQYF	TGCGCCAGCAGCTTTGGGGACAGGGGTTACGAGCAGTACTTC
.	TRBV15	TRBJ1-5	.	CATSRDGLDQPQHF	TGTGCCACCAGCAGAGACGGGCTGGATCAACCCCAGCATTTT
once	TRBV7-2	TRBJ2-7	.	CASSLGARGADYEQYF	TGTGCCAGCAGCCTAGGGGCGAGGGGGGCGGACTACGAGCAGTACTTC
.	TRBV19	TRBJ1-5	TRBD1	CASGQMRYAGGQPQHF	TGTGCCAGTGGACAAATGAGGTACGCAGGGGGTCAGCCCCAGCATTTT
medium-sized	TRBV2	TRBJ1-3	.	CASKTQGVGNTIYF	TGTGCCAGCAAAACACAGGGTGTCGGAAACACCATATATTTT
.	TRBV5-1	TRBJ2-3	.	CASSLAGTRSTDTQYF	TGCGCCAGCAGCTTAGCCGGGACACGTAGCACAGATACGCAGTATTTT
few	TRBV3-1/TRBV3-2	TRBJ1-5	TRBD1	CASSHDHRGRGQPQHF	TGTGCCAGCAGCCACGACCACAGGGGAAGGGGTCAGCCCCAGCATTTT
.	TRBV4-1	TRBJ1-1	.	CASSQHRGSSGNTEAFF	TGCGCCAGCAGCCAACATAGAGGGTCTTCCGGGAACACTGAAGCTTTCTTT
once	TRBV7-2	TRBJ2-7	.	CASSLLGRAYEQYF	TGTGCCAGCAGCTTACTGGGGCGGGCGTACGAGCAGTACTTC
.	TRBV4-1	TRBJ1-1	.	CASSQVGEGLNTEAFF	TGCGCCAGCAGCCAAGTAGGGGAGGGGTTGAACACTGAAGCTTTCTTT
.	TRBV27	TRBJ2-7	.	CASSKQGFRYEQYF	TGTGCCAGCAGTAAACAGGGATTCCGGTACGAGCAGTACTTC
.	TRBV9	TRBJ1-3	.	CASSVGGGSGNTIYF	TGTGCCAGCAGCGTAGGAGGGGGGTCTGGAAACACCATATATTTT
.	TRBV1	TRBJ1-1	.	CTSSQVAQNTEAFF	TGCACCAGCAGCCAAGTGGCTCAAAACACTGAAGCTTTCTTT
.	TRBV29-1	TRBJ2-3	.	CSVEDPRGATDTQYF	TGCAGCGTTGAAGATCCTCGCGGGGCCACAGATACGCAGTATTTT
once	TRBV2	TRBJ2-1	.	CASSGRTGSSYNEQFF	TGTGCCAGCAGCGGGAGGACAGGGAGCTCCTACAATGAGCAGTTCTTC
.	TRBV6-1	TRBJ1-1	.	CASSDGPRPYTEAFF	TGTGCCAGCAGTGACGGGCCAAGGCCGTACACTGAAGCTTTCTTT
.	TRBV5-4	TRBJ2-2	TRBD2	CASSLVGSGVTGELFF	TGTGCCAGCAGCTTGGTTGGTAGCGGGGTCACCGGGGAGCTGTTTTTT
.	TRBV7-2	TRBJ2-1	TRBD2	CASSPLGLAGAYNEQFF	TGTGCCAGCAGCCCCCTTGGACTAGCGGGAGCTTACAATGAGCAGTTCTTC
.	TRBV19	TRBJ2-1	TRBD2	CASGRGYYNEQFF	TGTGCTAGCGGGCGGGGATACTACAATGAGCAGTTCTTC
.	TRBV20-1	TRBJ1-6	.	CSANPSSPLHF	TGCAGTGCTAACCCTAGTTCACCCCTCCACTTT
.	TRBV3-1/TRBV3-2	TRBJ2-7	.	CASSQAPLALPKYEQYF	TGTGCCAGCAGCCAAGCTCCCCTCGCGTTGCCCAAATACGAGCAGTACTTC
.	TRBV19	TRBJ2-3	.	CASSILPWDTDTQYF	TGTGCCAGTAGTATACTTCCTTGGGACACAGATACGCAGTATTTT
once	TRBV28	TRBJ2-7	TRBD2	CASSSYSGAPYEQYF	TGTGCCAGCAGTTCCTATAGCGGGGCCCCCTACGAGCAGTACTTC
.	TRBV7-9	TRBJ2-5	.	CASSRTEETQYF	TGTGCCAGCAGCCGGACGGAAGAGACCCAGTACTTC
.	TRBV29-1	TRBJ1-2	.	CRRGHYGYTF	TGCCGGAGGGGCCACTATGGCTACACCTTC
.	TRBV12-5	TRBJ2-1	.	CASGFPKERYSYNEQFF	TGTGCTAGTGGTTTCCCCAAAGAGAGGTACTCCTACAATGAGCAGTTCTTC
.	TRBV5-5	TRBJ1-5	.	CASSFGGFSPQHF	TGTGCCAGCAGCTTTGGGGGGTTCTCGCCCCAGCATTTT
.	TRBV28	TRBJ1-5	.	CASKEGSGDQPQHF	TGTGCCAGCAAGGAGGGATCTGGGGATCAGCCCCAGCATTTT
.	TRBV7-8	TRBJ2-1	.	CASSLEQREQFF	TGTGCCAGCAGCTTAGAACAGCGAGAGCAGTTCTTC
once	TRBV11-1	TRBJ1-1	TRBD1	CASSRQGGLTEAFF	TGTGCCAGCAGCAGACAGGGTGGGCTGACTGAAGCTTTCTTT
.	TRBV12-5	TRBJ1-5	.	CASGRDSNQPQHF	TGTGCTAGTGGCCGGGACAGCAATCAGCCCCAGCATTTT
.	TRBV5-4	TRBJ1-3	.	CASSLDVLSSGNTIYF	TGTGCCAGCAGCTTGGATGTATTGAGCTCTGGAAACACCATATATTTT
.	TRBV7-9	TRBJ1-2	TRBD1	CASSLAGWTGVGYTF	TGTGCCAGCAGCTTAGCAGGCTGGACAGGGGTTGGCTACACCTTC
.	TRBV18	TRBJ1-2	TRBD1	CASSPGTDYGYTF	TGTGCCAGCTCACCAGGGACAGACTATGGCTACACCTTC
.	TRBV3-1/TRBV3-2	TRBJ2-1	.	CASSLLDEQFF	TGTGCCAGCAGCCTTCTAGATGAGCAGTTCTTC
.	TRBV20-1	TRBJ2-4	.	CSARWENIQYF	TGCAGTGCTAGATGGGAAAACATTCAGTACTTC
once	TRBV11-3	TRBJ2-1	.	CASSRLDEQFF	TGTGCCAGCAGCCGACTAGATGAGCAGTTCTTC
.	TRBV23-1	TRBJ2-1	TRBD1	CASSQSCCGKTGTGWNEQFF	TGCGCCAGCAGTCAATCGTGTTGTGGGAAAACCGGGACAGGGTGGAATGAGCAGTTCTTC
.	TRBV29-1	TRBJ1-2	.	CSVGGGHRGYTF	TGCAGCGTTGGAGGGGGGCACCGGGGCTACACCTTC
.	TRBV19	TRBJ2-3	.	CASSIPSSLASDTQYF	TGTGCCAGTAGTATACCCTCCTCTTTAGCCTCGGATACGCAGTATTTT
.	TRBV5-1	TRBJ1-1	.	CASSLGRNTEAFF	TGCGCCAGCAGCTTGGGGCGGAACACTGAAGCTTTCTTT
.	TRBV24-1	TRBJ2-1	.	CAIGQSYNEQFF	TGTGCCATTGGACAGAGTTACAATGAGCAGTTCTTC
.	TRBV27	TRBJ2-2	TRBD1	CASRRQGVNTGELFF	TGTGCCAGCAGGAGACAGGGAGTAAACACCGGGGAGCTGTTTTTT
.	TRBV6-2/TRBV6-3	TRBJ2-2	.	CASTPEGREPPYRAGELFF	TGTGCCAGCACCCCCGAGGGCAGGGAGCCTCCCTACAGGGCCGGGGAGCTGTTTTTT
.	TRBV28	TRBJ1-3	TRBD1	CASSLPLWDRGANTIYF	TGTGCCAGCAGTCTCCCCCTCTGGGACAGGGGTGCGAACACCATATATTTT
.	TRBV4-2	TRBJ1-5	.	CASSQDLEQSNQPQHF	TGTGCCAGCAGCCAAGATTTAGAACAGAGCAATCAGCCCCAGCATTTT
.	TRBV6-5	TRBJ1-3	.	CASSQRIDGNTIYF	TGTGCCAGCAGCCAACGGATCGACGGAAACACCATATATTTT
.	TRBV4-3	TRBJ1-1	.	CASSQDHRWGTEAFF	TGCGCCAGCAGCCAAGATCACAGGTGGGGGACTGAAGCTTTCTTT